The source of this T cell receptor (beta chain) is a study of blood T cell repertoires in COVID-19. CDR3 size: 17 residues. Looked up from germline, CDR1 is LNHNV and CDR2 is YYDKDF (reference sequence). J lost 10 bases, V lost 0 bases, and 8 bases had no gene match. TCRdb's copy holds only in-frame clones and misses some; the assay was immunoSEQ multiplex PCR. Among 240,000 or so clones, about 80% were seen once, and the ten largest hold more than 2.5%. The specimen was peripheral blood. The genes are TRBV15 and TRBJ2-1; 14 bases fit TRBD2. The TCR comes from an elderly woman with acute or convalescent COVID-19. CDR3 loop: CATSRERGLAGGKEQFF. Written as DNA, the CDR3 is TGTGCCACCAGCAGAGAAAGAGGACTAGCGGGGGGCAAGGAGCAGTTCTTC.